This is a list of T cell receptor beta chains from one sample in a study of radiotherapy plus CTLA-4 blockade in lung cancer. Profiling relied on immunoSEQ multiplex PCR, and the TCRdb table lists in-frame clones only, not all of them. Among over 45,000 clones listed, less than 85% were seen once. The sample was peripheral blood, taken from a patient treated with radiotherapy plus ipilimumab. The source is a human donor with non-small cell lung cancer who had a complete response to radiotherapy plus ipilimumab. Each CDR3 is given with its conserved first and last residue. A D gene is named only where the DNA matches it firmly. Only some rows state a clone size, as once, few, many or a class for expanded clones.

DNA: TGCAGCGTTGAAGAACCGGGACTAGCGGGATGGAATACGCAGTATTTT; CDR3: CSVEEPGLAGWNTQYF; D: TRBD2; size: -; V: TRBV29-1; J: TRBJ2-3
DNA: TGTGCCAGTAGTATTAAAACGGGGTCTAAAAACTATGGCTACACCTTC; CDR3: CASSIKTGSKNYGYTF; D: -; size: -; V: TRBV19; J: TRBJ1-2
DNA: TGTGCCAGCAGGGAGGAGGGGGCTGAATCACCCCTCCACTTT; CDR3: CASREEGAESPLHF; D: TRBD1; size: once; V: TRBV7-6; J: TRBJ1-6
DNA: TGTGCCAGTAGTATAACAGGGAGCTCACCCCTCCACTTT; CDR3: CASSITGSSPLHF; D: -; size: -; V: TRBV19; J: TRBJ1-6
DNA: TGTGCCAGCAGCTTCCGGGGGACTAACACTGAAGCTTTCTTT; CDR3: CASSFRGTNTEAFF; D: -; size: -; V: TRBV7-2; J: TRBJ1-1
DNA: TGTGCCAGCTCACCTGGACAGGGGGCCTCCTATGGCTACACCTTC; CDR3: CASSPGQGASYGYTF; D: TRBD1; size: few; V: TRBV18; J: TRBJ1-2
DNA: TGTGCCAGCAGCGTAGGAGGAGGGGTAAACTATGGCTACACCTTC; CDR3: CASSVGGGVNYGYTF; D: -; size: -; V: TRBV9; J: TRBJ1-2
DNA: TGCGCCAGCAGCCCGGACAGGCTGGGTCCCGGGGAGCTGTTTTTT; CDR3: CASSPDRLGPGELFF; D: TRBD1; size: -; V: TRBV5-1; J: TRBJ2-2
DNA: TGTGCCACCAGCAGAGGGGGCGGGGGGGAGAACATTCAGTACTTC; CDR3: CATSRGGGGENIQYF; D: TRBD2; size: -; V: TRBV15; J: TRBJ2-4
DNA: TGTGCCAGCAGCCCCGGGACAGGCGAAAACTATGGCTACACCTTC; CDR3: CASSPGTGENYGYTF; D: TRBD1; size: -; V: TRBV6-5; J: TRBJ1-2
DNA: TGTGCCAGCAGCTGGCTCGGGGACAGGGATTCGGGTGGCTACACCTTC; CDR3: CASSWLGDRDSGGYTF; D: TRBD1; size: -; V: TRBV5-5; J: TRBJ1-2
DNA: TGTGCCAGCAGCTTCAGCCAGCGGGGGGGAGAAGATACGCAGTATTTT; CDR3: CASSFSQRGGEDTQYF; D: TRBD2; size: -; V: TRBV7-9; J: TRBJ2-3
DNA: TGTGCCAGCACTCCAGGGGCAGGGGCCGGCTACACCTTC; CDR3: CASTPGAGAGYTF; D: -; size: -; V: TRBV5-6; J: TRBJ1-2
DNA: TGTGCCACCAGCAGAGGTGGCAGGGTTTTGTACAATGAGCAGTTCTTC; CDR3: CATSRGGRVLYNEQFF; D: -; size: -; V: TRBV15; J: TRBJ2-1
DNA: TGCGCCAGCAGCTTGACGACAGGGAATATTCCCTTGGGTTCACCCCTCCACTTT; CDR3: CASSLTTGNIPLGSPLHF; D: TRBD1; size: once; V: TRBV5-1; J: TRBJ1-6
DNA: TGCGCCAGCAGCCAATTCAGGACAGGGGGCCAAAACTATGGCTACACCTTC; CDR3: CASSQFRTGGQNYGYTF; D: TRBD1; size: once; V: TRBV4-3; J: TRBJ1-2
DNA: TGTGCCCTACAGGGCACGAACTATGGCTACACCTTC; CDR3: CALQGTNYGYTF; D: -; size: -; V: TRBV28; J: TRBJ1-2
DNA: TGTGCCAGCAGCTTAGGCGGGGCTTCAAGTGAAAAACTGTTTTTT; CDR3: CASSLGGASSEKLFF; D: -; size: -; V: TRBV7-9; J: TRBJ1-4
DNA: TGTGCCAGCTCACCACGACTAGCGGACCACCTCAACAATGAGCAGTTCTTC; CDR3: CASSPRLADHLNNEQFF; D: TRBD2; size: -; V: TRBV18; J: TRBJ2-1
DNA: TGTGCCAGCACCGAAGCCCTCGGACAGGGCTATGGCTACACCTTC; CDR3: CASTEALGQGYGYTF; D: TRBD1; size: -; V: TRBV6-1; J: TRBJ1-2
DNA: TGTGCCAGCAGCGGGCGGGACAGGCTATATAACTATGGCTACACCTTC; CDR3: CASSGRDRLYNYGYTF; D: TRBD1; size: -; V: TRBV9; J: TRBJ1-2
DNA: TGCGCCAGCAGCTTAACAGGGCGCAACACTGAAGCTTTCTTT; CDR3: CASSLTGRNTEAFF; D: -; size: -; V: TRBV5-1; J: TRBJ1-1
DNA: TGTGCCAGCAGCCTCAGGGTACGGTCCACTGAAGCTTTCTTT; CDR3: CASSLRVRSTEAFF; D: -; size: -; V: TRBV9; J: TRBJ1-1
DNA: TGCAGCATTTCGACAGGGGTGAACACTGAAGCTTTCTTT; CDR3: CSISTGVNTEAFF; D: TRBD1; size: once; V: TRBV29-1; J: TRBJ1-1
DNA: TGTGCCATCAAAGGGACTAGCGGACAGAGCTCCTACAATGAGCAGTTCTTC; CDR3: CAIKGTSGQSSYNEQFF; D: TRBD2; size: few; V: TRBV10-3; J: TRBJ2-1
DNA: TGTGCCAGCAGCCTCTTCGATCCCGTTCGCCAGAATTCACCCCTCCACTTT; CDR3: CASSLFDPVRQNSPLHF; D: -; size: -; V: TRBV7-2; J: TRBJ1-6
DNA: TGCGCCAGCAGCCCCGGGACTAGCGGGCCCTCCTACGAGCAGTACTTC; CDR3: CASSPGTSGPSYEQYF; D: TRBD2; size: -; V: TRBV5-1; J: TRBJ2-7
DNA: TGCGCCACCTCGAGGAGGGCTGATAATGAGCAGTTCTTC; CDR3: CATSRRADNEQFF; D: -; size: -; V: TRBV5-1; J: TRBJ2-1
DNA: TGTGCCAGCAGCCTGGGACTAGCCAGGAACATTCAGTACTTC; CDR3: CASSLGLARNIQYF; D: TRBD2; size: -; V: TRBV11-2; J: TRBJ2-4
DNA: TGCGCCAGCAGCCCCCTGGGGCTAGAGACCCAGTACTTC; CDR3: CASSPLGLETQYF; D: -; size: once; V: TRBV4-1; J: TRBJ2-5
DNA: TGTGCCAGCGCCGGACAGGGGAAAAACATTCAGTACTTC; CDR3: CASAGQGKNIQYF; D: TRBD1; size: -; V: TRBV27; J: TRBJ2-4
DNA: TGTGCCAGCAGCGTAGGGGGCGGCCTCTATTCACCCCTCCACTTT; CDR3: CASSVGGGLYSPLHF; D: -; size: -; V: TRBV9; J: TRBJ1-6
DNA: TGCGCCAGCAGCCAAGTCTCTAGCGGGGGGGCCCCAGATACGCAGTATTTT; CDR3: CASSQVSSGGAPDTQYF; D: TRBD2; size: -; V: TRBV4-3; J: TRBJ2-3
DNA: TGTGCCAGCAGACTTCTTGGACAGAGAAATTCACCCCTCCACTTT; CDR3: CASRLLGQRNSPLHF; D: -; size: -; V: TRBV5-6; J: TRBJ1-6
DNA: TGTGCCAGCAGGGAGACAGATAAAAAGAACACTGAAGCTTTCTTT; CDR3: CASRETDKKNTEAFF; D: -; size: -; V: TRBV2; J: TRBJ1-1
DNA: TGCGCCAGCAGCCTGACTAGCGGGAGCTTCTACGAGCAGTACTTC; CDR3: CASSLTSGSFYEQYF; D: TRBD2; size: -; V: TRBV5-1; J: TRBJ2-7
DNA: TGTGCCAGCAGGCCCCAGGCGAACTCCTACGAGCAGTACTTC; CDR3: CASRPQANSYEQYF; D: -; size: -; V: TRBV6-1; J: TRBJ2-7
DNA: TGTGCCAGAGGGGGTATTAACTATGGCTACACCTTC; CDR3: CARGGINYGYTF; D: -; size: -; V: TRBV2; J: TRBJ1-2
DNA: TGTGCCAGCAGCTCTCTCCTAAAAGAGACCCAGTACTTC; CDR3: CASSSLLKETQYF; D: -; size: once; V: TRBV7-2; J: TRBJ2-5
DNA: TGTGCCAGCAGCTTAGTATCGGGAGCGAGCACAGATACGCAGTATTTT; CDR3: CASSLVSGASTDTQYF; D: -; size: -; V: TRBV7-2; J: TRBJ2-3
DNA: TGTGCCAGCTCCCGGACTAGTAGATCCTACGAGCAGTACTTC; CDR3: CASSRTSRSYEQYF; D: TRBD2; size: -; V: TRBV18; J: TRBJ2-7
DNA: TGTGCCAGCCGCCGGGTCTATAATTCACCCCTCCACTTT; CDR3: CASRRVYNSPLHF; D: -; size: few; V: TRBV2; J: TRBJ1-6
DNA: TGCGCCAGCAGCCCTTCGACAGGGAGTCGGGACACTGAAGCTTTCTTT; CDR3: CASSPSTGSRDTEAFF; D: TRBD1; size: -; V: TRBV5-1; J: TRBJ1-1
DNA: TGCGCCAGCAGCTTGCGAGCCAGGGTCCAAGAGACCCAGTACTTC; CDR3: CASSLRARVQETQYF; D: -; size: -; V: TRBV5-1; J: TRBJ2-5
DNA: TGTGCCAGCAGTGAAGGGGCAGAAGAGACCCAGTACTTC; CDR3: CASSEGAEETQYF; D: -; size: -; V: TRBV2; J: TRBJ2-5
DNA: TGCAGCGTCGGTGGAAGACAGGACCGAGGCTACACCTTC; CDR3: CSVGGRQDRGYTF; D: -; size: -; V: TRBV29-1; J: TRBJ1-2
DNA: TGTGCCAGCAGCTTAGGCAGCGGACCCCCAGAGACCCAGTACTTC; CDR3: CASSLGSGPPETQYF; D: -; size: -; V: TRBV7-2; J: TRBJ2-5
DNA: TGTGCCAGCAGCCTTTTGGGCTCGAGGGCAGGGGCCAACGTCCTGACTTTC; CDR3: CASSLLGSRAGANVLTF; D: -; size: once; V: TRBV14; J: TRBJ2-6
DNA: TGTGCCAGCAGTGAATTGACAGGGGGTGGGCGGGAGACCCAGTACTTC; CDR3: CASSELTGGGRETQYF; D: TRBD1; size: -; V: TRBV25-1; J: TRBJ2-5
DNA: TGTGCCAGCAGCTTAGGGCTCGGGGATAATTCACCCCTCCACTTT; CDR3: CASSLGLGDNSPLHF; D: -; size: few; V: TRBV11-2; J: TRBJ1-6
DNA: TGTGCCTGGAGTGTTTTGGGAGTGAACACTGAAGCTTTCTTT; CDR3: CAWSVLGVNTEAFF; D: -; size: -; V: TRBV30; J: TRBJ1-1
DNA: TGCAGCGTTTCCTTTTCAGTCCAATATGGCTACACCTTC; CDR3: CSVSFSVQYGYTF; D: -; size: -; V: TRBV29-1; J: TRBJ1-2
DNA: TGTGCCAGCACCCAATGGCGGGGGAGAGGGGATGGCGAGCAGTTCTTC; CDR3: CASTQWRGRGDGEQFF; D: TRBD2; size: -; V: TRBV7-9; J: TRBJ2-1
DNA: TGTGCCAGCAGCCTGGGTAGCGACCACTATGGCTACACCTTC; CDR3: CASSLGSDHYGYTF; D: -; size: -; V: TRBV11-2; J: TRBJ1-2
DNA: TGCGCCAGCAGCCAAGACGTACAGGGGACGCAGCCCCAGCATTTT; CDR3: CASSQDVQGTQPQHF; D: TRBD1; size: -; V: TRBV4-3; J: TRBJ1-5
DNA: TGTGCCAGCTCACCGCACCCTGACAGGAACACTGAAGCTTTCTTT; CDR3: CASSPHPDRNTEAFF; D: -; size: -; V: TRBV18; J: TRBJ1-1
DNA: TGTGCCAGCAGCGCCCCCGGGGAGTCACCCCTCCACTTT; CDR3: CASSAPGESPLHF; D: -; size: -; V: TRBV7-2; J: TRBJ1-6
DNA: TGTGCCAGTACAGTACAGGGGGCGAGCAATCAGCCCCAGCATTTT; CDR3: CASTVQGASNQPQHF; D: TRBD1; size: -; V: TRBV6-1; J: TRBJ1-5